Presented here are 4 T cell receptor beta chains from one specimen sequenced in a study of CD8 T cells in ankylosing spondylitis. Study observations and caveats: Apparently characteristic of ankylosing spondylitis blood was a TCR beta motif (under ten highly homologous variants).

From the 5' RACE reads, TCRdb called clonotypes with MiXCR, one entry per CDR3 protein. The sample holds about 540,000 distinct CDR3 sequences; approximately 12% are singletons and the top ten take approximately 7%. Their target antigens are unknown. The sequencing input was blood, either unsorted or a sorted T cell fraction (not recorded which). These receptors all stem from a male donor with ankylosing spondylitis.

The V call is TRBV13, the J call TRBJ1-5; D ambiguous. The CDR3 length is 16 residues. V dropped 6 bases and J dropped 2 bases, with 17 bases sitting between them. The germline CDR1 and CDR2 sequences are PRHDT and FYEKMQ (reference sequence). CDR3 nucleotide sequence: TGTGCCAGCAGTTCTAGTGCATTAGGAGGCAATCAGCCCCAGCATTTT. Encoded protein: CASSSSALGGNQPQHF. The whole variable domain, filled in from reference TRBV13 and TRBJ1-5, reads AAGVIQSPRHLIKEKRETATLKCYPIPRHDTVYWYQQGPGQDPQFLISFYEKMQSDKGSIPDRFSAQQFSDYHSELNMSSLELGDSALYFCASSSSALGGNQPQHFGDGTRLSIL.

The rearrangement links TRBV10-2 to TRBJ2-1, with 9 bases aligning to TRBD2. The ends lost 6 bases at V and 7 bases at J; junction bases unmatched: 13. CDR1 WSHSY and CDR2 SAAADI come from the germline V gene. The CDR3 extends over 16 amino acids. The DNA for the CDR3 is TGCGCCAGCAGACTACCGGGACTAGCCGTTCATAATGAGCAGTTCTTC. It specifies CASRLPGLAVHNEQFF.

This clonotype was observed a few times. The rearrangement uses TRBV3-1 and TRBJ1-1; a possible D gene is TRBD1 (5 bases). Germline V gene lookup returns CDR1 LGHDT and CDR2 YNNKEL (reference sequence). CDR3 length: 13 amino acids. V was shortened by 0 bases and J by 9 bases, with 11 bases between the two germline ends. The CDR3 region has the DNA TGTGCCAGCAGCCAAGATACAGGTAGCCAAGCTTTCTTT. This gives the protein CASSQDTGSQAFF.

The chain joins TRBV11-3 to TRBJ2-2; possible D gene TRBD1, 6 bases. The CDR3 spans 16 residues. V shed 0 bases and J shed 2 bases, with 10 bases lying between them. Germline CDR1 reads SGHNT; CDR2 reads YENEEA. CDR3 in amino acids: CASSLETGSNTGELFF. CDR3 bases: TGTGCCAGCAGCTTAGAAACAGGGTCCAACACCGGGGAGCTGTTTTTT.